The 3 T cell receptor beta chains presented below share a single source sample, sequenced in a study of blood T cell repertoires in COVID-19. The table came from immunoSEQ multiplex PCR; TCRdb's copy has only in-frame clones and leaves some out. This sample has hundreds of thousands of clones, with around 86% found just once. Sequencing was done on a sample of peripheral blood. All receptors derive from a woman between 25 and 40 years old who had recovered from COVID-19.

This clone is a singleton in its sample. The chain carries TRBV5-1 and TRBJ1-6, with 7 positions matching TRBD1. The CDR3 is 15 amino acids. The junction had 6 bases not matched to a gene; V was cut back by 4 bases and J by 5 bases. Germline loops: CDR1 SGHRS, CDR2 YFSETQ. The CDR3 is CASSAGTANNSPLHF. The CDR3 DNA reads as TGCGCCAGCAGCGCCGGGACAGCAAATAATTCACCCCTCCACTTT.

The chain joins TRBV9 to TRBJ1-1, with 7 bases lining up with TRBD1. This CDR3 contains 14 residues. V dropped 4 bases and J dropped 6; count of bases not matched to a gene: 9. From germline, CDR1 is SGDLS and CDR2 YYNGEE. DNA for the CDR3: TGTGCCAGCAGCCCAGGGGACAGTCGGGCTGAAGCTTTCTTT. It codes for CASSPGDSRAEAFF.

The chain has TRBV6-1 and TRBJ2-7; 9 nucleotides agree with TRBD2. V was clipped by 4 bases and J by 4 bases; unmatched bases: 11. The CDR3 sequence is 16 residues long. Germline lookup yields CDR1 MNHNS and CDR2 SASEGT. DNA of the CDR3: TGTGCCAGCAGTGCTGAAGCGGGAGGTTTTTATTACGAGCAGTACTTC. Its translation is CASSAEAGGFYYEQYF.